Listed below are T cell receptor beta chains from one sample, sequenced in a study of blood T cell repertoires in COVID-19. Measured with immunoSEQ multiplex PCR; TCRdb has only the in-frame clones, and not every one. The sample shows 200,000 to 250,000 clones, about 85% of them seen only once. Input material: peripheral blood. The source is a woman under 30 who had recovered from COVID-19. Each CDR3 is given with its conserved first and last residue. A D gene is named only where the DNA matches it firmly. Clone size is stated in some rows and not others, as once, few, many or a class when expanded.

d_gene,len,v_gene,j_gene,abundance,CDR3nt,CDR3aa
TRBD2,14,TRBV18,TRBJ2-7,once,TGTGCCAGCTCACCACACGGGGGGTTTTACGAGCAGTACTTC,CASSPHGGFYEQYF
NA,15,TRBV6-5,TRBJ2-5,NA,TGTGCCAGCAGCCCGCGGGGAAGCAGTCAAGAGACCCAGTACTTC,CASSPRGSSQETQYF
NA,15,TRBV16,TRBJ1-5,NA,TGTGCCAGCAGCCAAGACAGAAATAGCAATCAGCCCCAGCATTTT,CASSQDRNSNQPQHF
NA,16,TRBV7-9,TRBJ2-7,NA,TGTGCCAGCAGCCCCGACATGTGGGGCCACGTTTGGGAGCAGTACTTC,CASSPDMWGHVWEQYF
NA,15,TRBV9,TRBJ1-5,NA,TGTGCCAGCAGCGTAGAGGGGCAGTTGCATCAGCCCCAGCATTTT,CASSVEGQLHQPQHF
NA,15,TRBV4-1,TRBJ1-1,NA,TGCGCCAGCAGCCGATACTCCGGGGGGGGGACTGAAGCTTTCTTT,CASSRYSGGGTEAFF
NA,16,TRBV18,TRBJ1-2,NA,TGTGCCAGCTCACCGATCCTCGATACAGTAAACTATGGCTACACCTTC,CASSPILDTVNYGYTF
TRBD1,15,TRBV7-9,TRBJ1-2,NA,TGTGCCAGCAGCTTATTACAGGGGGAAATTGGGGGCTACACCTTC,CASSLLQGEIGGYTF
NA,13,TRBV7-2,TRBJ1-2,once,TGTGCCAGCAGCTTACTGGGGGGAGTCGGCTACACCTTC,CASSLLGGVGYTF
TRBD1,15,TRBV4-1,TRBJ1-4,NA,TGCGCCAGCAGCCAAGAAGGGGACAGGGGAGGAAAACTGTTTTTT,CASSQEGDRGGKLFF
NA,15,TRBV6-6,TRBJ2-2,NA,TGTGCCAGCAGTCCCCGACCCAGGGGGGCCGGGGAGCTGTTTTTT,CASSPRPRGAGELFF
TRBD2,15,TRBV11-2,TRBJ2-1,few,TGTGCCAGCAGCTTGGATGCAGCGGGAGGAAATGAGCAGTTCTTC,CASSLDAAGGNEQFF
TRBD1,14,TRBV5-1,TRBJ1-4,NA,TGCGCCAGCAGCTTGGTAGGGGGCGAGGAAAAACTGTTTTTT,CASSLVGGEEKLFF
NA,16,TRBV5-1,TRBJ2-7,few,TGCGCCAGCAGCTTGGCCTTTGACAGAAACTCCTACGAGCAGTACTTC,CASSLAFDRNSYEQYF
NA,11,TRBV19,TRBJ1-1,NA,TGTGCCAGCGACGGGTACACTGAAGCTTTCTTT,CASDGYTEAFF
TRBD1,14,TRBV27,TRBJ1-1,NA,TGTGCCAGCAGTTCCCGGACAGGGGGAACTGAAGCTTTCTTT,CASSSRTGGTEAFF
NA,23,TRBV15,TRBJ2-2,once,TGTGCCACCAGCAGAACTCGCTGGGGCAGCAGATTAGAGGGGACTTCAAACACCGGGGAGCTGTTTTTT,CATSRTRWGSRLEGTSNTGELFF
NA,13,TRBV12-3/TRBV12-4,TRBJ1-1,NA,TGTGCCAGCAGTTTGCAGGAGAACACTGAAGCTTTCTTT,CASSLQENTEAFF
TRBD1,16,TRBV28,TRBJ1-2,NA,TGTGCCAGCAGTTCAACTCCCCGACAGGGGAACTATGGCTACACCTTC,CASSSTPRQGNYGYTF
TRBD2,13,TRBV29-1,TRBJ2-1,once,TGCAGCGTTGCCGGGAGGGCTACGGATGAGCAGTTCTTC,CSVAGRATDEQFF
TRBD1,14,TRBV6-1,TRBJ1-2,NA,TGTGCCAGCAGTGAACCCTGGACAGGCGATGGCTACACCTTC,CASSEPWTGDGYTF
NA,13,TRBV6-5,TRBJ1-2,NA,TGTGCCAGCAGGCTGACAGTCTACTATGGCTACACCTTC,CASRLTVYYGYTF
TRBD1,16,TRBV20-1,TRBJ1-4,NA,TGCAGTGCTAGTGACAGGGGAACGGCAACTAATGAAAAACTGTTTTTT,CSASDRGTATNEKLFF
NA,15,TRBV7-2,TRBJ2-2,NA,TGTGCCAGCAGCCTCGACAGGCTGAACACCGGGGAGCTGTTTTTT,CASSLDRLNTGELFF
NA,13,TRBV27,TRBJ1-2,NA,TGTGCCAGCAGCCCGGGACTTAACTATGGCTACACCTTC,CASSPGLNYGYTF
TRBD2,15,TRBV7-3,TRBJ2-7,NA,TGTGCCAGCAGCTTAGGGACTAGCGGGAGGGGTGAGCAGTACTTC,CASSLGTSGRGEQYF
TRBD2,15,TRBV25-1,TRBJ2-7,NA,TGTGCCAGCAGTGGCTCGGGGGACTACCCCTACGAGCAGTACTTC,CASSGSGDYPYEQYF
NA,13,TRBV7-2,TRBJ1-2,NA,TGTGCCAGCAGCTCCATGACAGGCTATGGCTACACCTTC,CASSSMTGYGYTF
TRBD1,14,TRBV19,TRBJ1-5,NA,TGTGCCAGTAGTACACACAGGGGAAATCAGCCCCAGCATTTT,CASSTHRGNQPQHF
TRBD1,15,TRBV27,TRBJ1-2,NA,TGTGCCAGCAGTTTATTGGGGACAGGGGGGGATGGCTACACCTTC,CASSLLGTGGDGYTF
TRBD1,17,TRBV4-1,TRBJ2-4,NA,TGCGCCAGCAGCCAAGGGACAGGGGGCGCAGGCAAAAACATTCAGTACTTC,CASSQGTGGAGKNIQYF
TRBD1,12,TRBV12-3/TRBV12-4,TRBJ1-2,once,TGTGCCAGCAGAGGGGACAGCTATGGCTACACCTTC,CASRGDSYGYTF
TRBD2,15,TRBV6-4,TRBJ2-5,NA,TGTGCCAGCAGTCCGACTAGCGGGGGACAAGAGACCCAGTACTTC,CASSPTSGGQETQYF
NA,15,TRBV3-1/TRBV3-2,TRBJ2-1,NA,TGTGCCAGCAGCCAAGAGGAGTGGGAGTACAATGAGCAGTTCTTC,CASSQEEWEYNEQFF
NA,15,TRBV6-2/TRBV6-3,TRBJ2-7,NA,TGTGCCAGCAGTACCACGGACTACCCGACCTACGAGCAGTACTTC,CASSTTDYPTYEQYF
TRBD2,14,TRBV29-1,TRBJ2-7,NA,TGCAGCGTTGGGATTAGCGGGAACTCCTACGAGCAGTACTTC,CSVGISGNSYEQYF
NA,16,TRBV9,TRBJ1-2,NA,TGTGCCAGCAGCGTCCCCTTGGACAGATCTAACTATGGCTACACCTTC,CASSVPLDRSNYGYTF
NA,14,TRBV27,TRBJ1-1,NA,TGTGCCAGCAGTTTATCGATCGGGGACACTGAAGCTTTCTTT,CASSLSIGDTEAFF
TRBD2,16,TRBV25-1,TRBJ2-7,NA,TGTGCCAGCAGTCCCGGGGGGGAGGGACCGTCCTACGAGCAGTACTTC,CASSPGGEGPSYEQYF
TRBD1,13,TRBV12-3/TRBV12-4,TRBJ2-1,NA,TGTGCCAGCAATGAACCGGGACAGTATGAGCAGTTCTTC,CASNEPGQYEQFF
TRBD2,17,TRBV5-4,TRBJ2-3,NA,TGTGCCAGCAGCTCCCGACTAGCGGGACCAGAGGTGGATACGCAGTATTTT,CASSSRLAGPEVDTQYF